The entry that follows covers one T cell receptor (beta chain) sequence. This CDR3 comprises 13 residues. Trimming removed 8 bases from V and 9 bases from J; junction bases left unmatched: 12. Germline V gene sequence: CDR1 MDHEN, CDR2 SYDVKM. Repertoires were generated with immunoSEQ multiplex PCR, while TCRdb's copy carries only in-frame clones and drops some. The repertoire holds about 11,000 clones, around 89% seen once, with 2.2% in the top ten. These data are taken from a study of tumor T cells in aggressive B-cell lymphoma. This chain uses TRBV28 with TRBJ1-1, with 7 bases lining up with TRBD1. The sample comprised tumor tissue. The sequence derives from an adult with diffuse large B cell lymphoma. CDR3 in amino acids: CASARGQVVQAFF. In DNA form, the CDR3 reads TGTGCCAGCGCTAGGGGGCAGGTCGTTCAAGCTTTCTTT. The variable domain in full, completed from reference TRBV28 and TRBJ1-1, reads DVKVTQSSRYLVKRTGEKVFLECVQDMDHENMFWYRQDPGLGLRLIYFSYDVKMKEKGDIPEGYSVSREKKERFSLILESASTNQTSMYLCASARGQVVQAFFGQGTRLTVV.